Presented here are 5 T cell receptor beta chains from one specimen sequenced in a study of shared clonotypes between healthy human individuals. Clones were sequenced by immunoSEQ multiplex PCR, and TCRdb holds only the in-frame ones, with some missing. The sample gives 550,000 to 800,000 clones, around 90% of which show up once; about 33% is in the top ten. The sequenced sample consisted of memory CD8+ T cells from PBMCs. Described subset: CD45RO+ cells pooled with CCR7-negative TemRA cells. The receptor source for this set is a man aged 18-30 years in good health. Some clones in this sample may be carry-over from other donors' samples.

V gene TRBV7-2 combines with J gene TRBJ1-5, with a weak D call TRBD1 (6 bases). V was pared by 3 bases and J by 9 bases, with 21 bases between. This CDR3 spans 16 amino acids. Germline lookup yields CDR1 SGHTA and CDR2 FQGNSA. CDR3 residues: CASSLSPGGLGRPQHF. DNA of the CDR3: TGTGCCAGCAGCTTGAGCCCGGGGGGGCTCGGGAGGCCCCAGCATTTT.

The J gene is TRBJ1-5, the V gene TRBV27; 7 nucleotides agree with TRBD1. With 6 bases clipped from V and 4 bases from J, the junction kept 6 bases outside the gene matches. Germline CDR1 reads MNHEY; CDR2 reads SMNVEV (reference sequence). The CDR3 sequence is 14 residues long. CDR3 nucleotides: TGTGCCAGCAGCAGGGGGGCAGATAATCAGCCCCAGCATTTT. The encoded protein is CASSRGADNQPQHF.

The J gene is TRBJ2-1, the V gene TRBV5-4; D unclear. V dropped 1 base and J dropped 4 bases, with 12 bases sitting between them. The CDR3 runs 15 residues. Germline-derived CDR1 and CDR2 are SGHNT and YYREEE (reference sequence). The CDR3 nucleotides are TGTGCCAGCAGCTTGTTGGGGTTTCTGTACAATGAGCAGTTCTTC. Translated: CASSLLGFLYNEQFF.

The chain links TRBV4-3 to TRBJ2-1; D may be TRBD2 (6 bases). V dropped 4 bases and J dropped 8 bases, with 21 bases sitting between them. Germline V gene lookup returns CDR1 LGHNA and CDR2 YSLEER. The CDR3 runs to 16 residues. In nucleotides, the CDR3 is TGCGCCAGCAGCCCGAACCGGGCGGCGGGATCCGATGAGCAGTTCTTC. Its protein product is CASSPNRAAGSDEQFF.

The rearrangement links TRBV7-9 to TRBJ2-5; D not certain. This CDR3 comprises 12 residues. With 5 bases removed from V and 7 bases from J, the gap between germline ends came to 11 bases. Germline V gene sequence: CDR1 SEHNR, CDR2 FQNEAQ (reference sequence). CDR3 protein: CASSLFTGTQYF. The CDR3 DNA is TGTGCCAGCAGCCTTTTTACCGGGACCCAGTACTTC.